This entry is about one T cell receptor beta chain. These data originate in a study of blood T cells in healthy people across ages. Combining a sample-barcoded 5' primer with a J-beta primer mix, a second PCR ran for roughly 7 to 11 cycles. TCRdb re-called the 5' RACE reads with MiXCR, one entry per CDR3 protein. The sample yields 1.5 million to 2 million distinct CDR3 sequences, roughly two fifths seen once. The germline V and J ends were trimmed by 5 bases and 0 bases, with 18 bases remaining between them. This CDR3 comprises 17 residues. The chain carries TRBV12-3 or TRBV12-4 and TRBJ2-3; D gene uncertain. The sequence came from a human donor in good health. Sequencing was performed on blood. The CDR3 region is CASSPRTHFVSTDTQYF. The DNA for the CDR3 is TGTGCCAGCAGTCCCCGGACCCATTTCGTAAGCACAGATACGCAGTATTTT.